This T cell receptor beta chain is drawn from a study of cytomegalovirus exposure and HLA in healthy donors. Study-wide points: With later analysis, a missense DCLRE1C variant became linked to TCR beta V- and J-gene trimming.

The study ran its PCR with 60 Vbeta and 13 Jbeta primers. Libraries were prepared by immunoSEQ multiplex PCR; TCRdb keeps only in-frame clonotypes and omits some of them. The sample records fewer than 200,000 clones, around 85% being singletons. Turning to this clone: The antigen is unknown.

The CDR3 sequence is 11 residues long. Unmatched junction bases numbered 1, after V lost 3 bases and J lost 11 bases. CDR1 ENHRY and CDR2 SYGVKD come from the germline V gene. The sequenced material came from PBMCs. The chain carries TRBV10-3 and TRBJ2-3, with 8 bases identical to TRBD2. The TCR was taken from a man aged 35 to 55 in good health and CMV-seronegative. The CDR3 region is CAISEAGVQYF. The CDR3 DNA sequence: TGTGCCATCAGTGAAGCGGGGGTGCAGTATTTT.